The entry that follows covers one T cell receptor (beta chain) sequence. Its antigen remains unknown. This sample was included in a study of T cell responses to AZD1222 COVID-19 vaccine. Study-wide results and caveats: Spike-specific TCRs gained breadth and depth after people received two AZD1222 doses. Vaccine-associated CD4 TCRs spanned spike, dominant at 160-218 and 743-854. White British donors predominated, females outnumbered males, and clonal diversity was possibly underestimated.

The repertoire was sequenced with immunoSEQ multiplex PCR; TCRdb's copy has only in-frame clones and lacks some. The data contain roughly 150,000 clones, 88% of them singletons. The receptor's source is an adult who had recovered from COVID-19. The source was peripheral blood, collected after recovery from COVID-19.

Here the CDR3 reads CASTPPIRSTDTQYF. DNA of the CDR3: TGTGCCAGCACCCCTCCCATTAGGAGCACAGATACGCAGTATTTT. The chain couples TRBV28 to TRBJ2-3; no firm D call. The CDR3 is 15 amino acids. Germline V gene sequence: CDR1 MDHEN, CDR2 SYDVKM. The ends were cut back, 7 bases at V and 0 bases at J, with 14 bases in the middle.